This T cell receptor (beta chain) was sequenced during a study of blood T cell repertoires in COVID-19. Overall study: COVID-19 samples collected from the United States, Italy and Spain covered acute and convalescent phases.

CDR3 size: 13 residues. J gave up 11 bases and V 4 bases, and 8 bases lay outside the gene matches. CDR1 SGHRS and CDR2 YFSETQ come from the germline V gene. Under the authors' procedure: Reference gene primer amplification gave nucleated cell count estimates. Generated by immunoSEQ multiplex PCR, the TCRdb table keeps only in-frame clones and is missing some. Clonal size and the V and J genes are those of that table, whereas D and trimming came from the DNA. The repertoire holds more than 11,000 clones, 75% to 90% seen once, with around 15% in the top ten. V is TRBV5-1 and J is TRBJ1-1; 10 bases are shared with TRBD1. The sample taken for sequencing was peripheral blood. This sequence originates from a man in his fifties or sixties with active COVID-19. The CDR3 DNA follows: TGCGCCAGCAGCCGACCGGGACAGGGGTATGCTTTCTTT. It specifies CASSRPGQGYAFF.